Listed below are T cell receptor beta chains from one sample, sequenced in a study of Ad26.COV2.S vaccination and SARS-CoV-2 variants. Sequencing used immunoSEQ multiplex PCR; TCRdb keeps in-frame clones, though not all of them. This sample has about half a million clones, with 80% to 90% found just once. The source was peripheral blood, collected in a trial of Ad26.COV2.S vaccine versus placebo. These receptor sequences come from a person aged 18 to 59 who received the Ad26.COV2.S COVID-19 vaccine or a placebo. Both conserved end residues are part of each CDR3. A D gene is named only where the DNA matches it firmly. Some rows mark clone size as missing; the rest say once, few, many or name a class of expanded clone.

14	TRBV9	TRBD2	TRBJ2-7	.	TGTGCCAGCAGCGCGGGACTAGCGGGGGCCGAGCAGTACTTC	CASSAGLAGAEQYF
15	TRBV6-5	TRBD1	TRBJ1-1	once	TGTGCCAGCTCAGACCGACAGGGCACGTACACTGAAGCTTTCTTT	CASSDRQGTYTEAFF
13	TRBV28	.	TRBJ2-7	.	TGTGCCAGCAGTTTAGAGGTGAGCTACGAGCAGTACTTC	CASSLEVSYEQYF
18	TRBV14	TRBD1	TRBJ1-6	.	TGTGCCAGCAGCCAAGATGCCGACAGGGTCCCCTATAATTCACCCCTCCACTTT	CASSQDADRVPYNSPLHF
12	TRBV27	.	TRBJ1-2	.	TGTGCCACCCGGGGCTCTTTCGGAGGCTACACCTTC	CATRGSFGGYTF
14	TRBV28	.	TRBJ1-2	.	TGTGCCAGCGGATCCCTCCCGAGAAACTATGGCTACACCTTC	CASGSLPRNYGYTF
13	TRBV18	.	TRBJ2-7	.	TGTGCCAGCTCACCGCGGCAGGCGTACGAGCAGTACTTC	CASSPRQAYEQYF
14	TRBV5-3	.	TRBJ2-5	.	TGTGCCAGTCCCCTCGCGGCTAGCCTAGAGACCCAGTACTTC	CASPLAASLETQYF
13	TRBV10-2	.	TRBJ2-3	.	TGCGCCAGCAGGGACAGTGGCACAGATACGCAGTATTTT	CASRDSGTDTQYF
15	TRBV7-9	TRBD2	TRBJ2-7	.	TGTGCCAGCAGCGCCACTAGCGGGAGTCTTCGCGAGCAGTACTTC	CASSATSGSLREQYF
14	TRBV27	.	TRBJ2-7	once	TGTGCCAGCAGCCGTGTGGGACGGACCTACGAGCAGTACTTC	CASSRVGRTYEQYF
15	TRBV7-9	TRBD1	TRBJ2-1	.	TGTGCCAGCAGCTTAGGGGACAGGGGTTACAATGAGCAGTTCTTC	CASSLGDRGYNEQFF
13	TRBV19	.	TRBJ1-1	.	TGTGCCAGTAGTGCAGAGGCGAACACTGAAGCTTTCTTT	CASSAEANTEAFF
14	TRBV18	.	TRBJ1-5	.	TGTGCCAGCTCACCCTCCGCTCCCTGGGAGCCCCAGCATTTT	CASSPSAPWEPQHF
13	TRBV18	.	TRBJ1-5	once	TGTGCCAGCTCAATTGGGTCCCATCAGCCCCAGCATTTT	CASSIGSHQPQHF
16	TRBV15	.	TRBJ1-4	.	TGTGCCACCAGCAGAGGTCGGGTTCAAGCTAATGAAAAACTGTTTTTT	CATSRGRVQANEKLFF
13	TRBV12-3/TRBV12-4	.	TRBJ1-5	.	TGTGCCAGCAGCCTCGATAGCAATCAGCCCCAGCATTTT	CASSLDSNQPQHF
15	TRBV4-3	.	TRBJ2-5	.	TGCGCCAGCAGCCAAGGGGCGACCAGACAAGAGACCCAGTACTTC	CASSQGATRQETQYF
15	TRBV18	.	TRBJ1-4	.	TGTGCCAGCTCGTATAGCGCGACAGCGAATGAAAAACTGTTTTTT	CASSYSATANEKLFF
15	TRBV9	.	TRBJ1-2	.	TGTGCCAGCAGCGTAGATGGCAGGGGAGGCTATGGCTACACCTTC	CASSVDGRGGYGYTF
16	TRBV30	.	TRBJ1-4	.	TGTGCCTGGAGTGTAAAGGACGGCGGTGAGTGGAAGAAACTGTTTTTT	CAWSVKDGGEWKKLFF
14	TRBV7-9	TRBD2	TRBJ2-7	.	TGTGCCAGCAGCAGACTAGCGGGACCCTACGAGCAGTACTTC	CASSRLAGPYEQYF
15	TRBV19	TRBD1	TRBJ1-5	.	TGTGCCAGTAGTGTGGGGACAGGGGGAAATCAGCCCCAGCATTTT	CASSVGTGGNQPQHF
12	TRBV2	.	TRBJ1-4	.	TGTGCCAGCAGCGGTTTAATAGAAAAACTGTTTTTT	CASSGLIEKLFF
17	TRBV10-2	TRBD2	TRBJ2-5	.	TGCGCCAGCAGTATCTACCTAGCGGGAGGTCTTCAAGAGACCCAGTACTTC	CASSIYLAGGLQETQYF
13	TRBV20-1	.	TRBJ1-2	.	TGCAGTGCTAGTGTAGGCCAAAACTATGGCTACACCTTC	CSASVGQNYGYTF
13	TRBV18	TRBD1	TRBJ1-1	.	TGTGCCAGCTCACCAGGGACAGACACTGAAGCTTTCTTT	CASSPGTDTEAFF
13	TRBV20-1	.	TRBJ1-1	.	TGCAGTGCTAGTTTGGCCCGGGCGACTGAAGCTTTCTTT	CSASLARATEAFF
15	TRBV5-4	TRBD2	TRBJ2-3	.	TGTGCCAGCAGCTTCGGACTAGTCTCGACCGATACGCAGTATTTT	CASSFGLVSTDTQYF
17	TRBV4-1	TRBD1	TRBJ1-6	.	TGCGCCAGCAGCCAAGTAGGGGGCAAGGGTTATAATTCACCCCTCCACTTT	CASSQVGGKGYNSPLHF
17	TRBV3-1/TRBV3-2	.	TRBJ2-1	.	TGTGCCAGCAGCCAAGCGGGGATCGACCCCTCGTACAATGAGCAGTTCTTC	CASSQAGIDPSYNEQFF
15	TRBV15	.	TRBJ1-2	.	TGTGCCACCAGCAGAGGGACACCAGACACCTCTGGCTACACCTTC	CATSRGTPDTSGYTF
16	TRBV15	TRBD1	TRBJ1-4	.	TGTGCCACCAGCAGAGGCGAACAGGGGACAGATGAAAAACTGTTTTTT	CATSRGEQGTDEKLFF
14	TRBV29-1	TRBD2	TRBJ2-7	.	TGCAGCGTTGTATTCGGGGGGAATACCTACGAGCAGTACTTC	CSVVFGGNTYEQYF
18	TRBV19	TRBD1	TRBJ2-6	.	TGTGCCAGTAGTATAGACGGACAGGGAATGGTAGGGGCCAACGTCCTGACTTTC	CASSIDGQGMVGANVLTF
16	TRBV7-3	.	TRBJ2-6	once	TGTGCCAGCAGCTTAGGGGGCGGCTCTGGGGCCAACGTCCTGACTTTC	CASSLGGGSGANVLTF
11	TRBV11-2	.	TRBJ2-4	.	TGTGCCAGCAGCGTCAAAAACATTCAGTACTTC	CASSVKNIQYF